The source of this T cell receptor (beta chain) is a study of shared clonotypes between healthy human individuals. About the research overall: The donor pool was made up of two women and three men aged 18 to 49.

Replicate sorted-subset PCRs were loaded with around 220 ng DNA, 31,000 or so T cell genomes. Assay: immunoSEQ multiplex PCR; the TCRdb copy retains only in-frame clones and omits some. The table has some 2.1 million clones, 90% to 95% seen once. The ends were cut back, 6 bases at V and 2 bases at J, with 14 bases in the middle. CDR3 length equals 15 residues. From germline, CDR1 is MNHEY and CDR2 SVGAGI. The TCR was taken from a man younger than 30 in good health. The V and J genes are TRBV6-5 and TRBJ1-3; the D is unclear. Sequencing used naive CD4+ T cells sorted from blood. This sample's subset: CD45RA+ positively selected. The CDR3 sequence: CASRPGGSAGNTIYF. The CDR3 DNA reads as TGTGCCAGCAGACCCGGTGGGTCAGCTGGAAACACCATATATTTT.